These 32 T cell receptor beta chains were sequenced from one sample in a study of beta chain features in type 1 diabetes. Study results and caveats: Type 1 diabetes patients showed a moderate but significant shortening of TCRB CDR3s in all four CD4+ subsets.

Expressed TCRB transcripts were sequenced after all isolated RNA was converted to cDNA. The assay was immunoSEQ multiplex PCR, and TCRdb's table has in-frame clones only and misses some. The table lists more than 120,000 clones, about 13% of them singletons. Their cognate antigens are unknown. Sequencing input: central memory CD4+ T cells from blood. Receptors were obtained from a man younger than 30 with type 1 diabetes.

This clone showed up just a few times. V gene TRBV28 combines with J gene TRBJ1-4; D unresolved. This CDR3 has 16 residues. V was trimmed by 3 bases and J by 4 bases, leaving 15 bases between them. Per the germline V gene, CDR1 is MDHEN and CDR2 is SYDVKM. CDR3 sequence: CASSFTKSGFNEKLFF. The CDR3 nucleotides are TGTGCCAGCAGTTTTACTAAATCCGGGTTTAATGAAAAACTGTTTTTT.

V gene TRBV20-1 combines with J gene TRBJ1-2, with D unclear. The germline gives CDR1 DFQATT, CDR2 SNEGSKA (reference sequence). Trimming shortened V by 1 base and J by 8 bases, and 8 bases separated the two germline ends. The CDR3 is 11 amino acids. CDR3 DNA: TGCAGTGCTAGAGGGGGTGAAGGCTACACCTTC. It translates to CSARGGEGYTF.

Only a few counts were recorded for this clone. This rearrangement joins TRBV6-5 to TRBJ2-7, with unresolved D. The germline V gene encodes CDR1 MNHEY and CDR2 SVGAGI. V lost 5 bases and J lost 3, with 17 bases in between. CDR3 size: 15 residues. This CDR3 reads CASSAGFQMGYEQYF. DNA for the CDR3: TGTGCCAGCAGTGCCGGGTTCCAGATGGGCTACGAGCAGTACTTC.

The V call is TRBV30, the J call TRBJ1-4; the D is unclear. V lost 2 bases and J 0 bases, leaving 7 bases between the germline ends. The CDR3 is 14 amino acids. Germline V gives CDR1 GTSNPN, CDR2 SVGIG (reference sequence). The chain's CDR3 is CAWSRTATNEKLFF. The CDR3 region has the DNA TGTGCCTGGAGTCGAACAGCAACTAATGAAAAACTGTTTTTT.

This clone was detected a few times. This chain uses TRBV28 with TRBJ1-4; 8 positions agree with TRBD1. CDR3 length: 14 amino acids. V trimming: 5 bases; J trimming: 7 bases; junction bases outside the gene matches: 6. The germline gives CDR1 MDHEN, CDR2 SYDVKM. CDR3 in amino acids: CASSPGGGSEKLFF. CDR3 sequence (DNA): TGTGCCAGCAGTCCAGGGGGCGGAAGTGAAAAACTGTTTTTT.

This clone was detected only a few times. The J gene is TRBJ1-1, the V gene TRBV4-2; D not resolved. V dropped 0 bases and J dropped 0 bases, with 14 bases sitting between them. This CDR3 is built from 17 residues. CDR1 is LGHNA and CDR2 is YNFKEQ in the germline V gene. The CDR3 sequence is CASSQDMTRSMNTEAFF. The DNA for the CDR3 is TGTGCCAGCAGCCAAGATATGACCAGGTCCATGAACACTGAAGCTTTCTTT.

The chain recombines TRBV6-5 with TRBJ1-2; TRBD1 agrees at 9 bases. CDR1 and CDR2 (germline): MNHEY, SVGAGI. V was clipped by 0 bases and J by 4 bases; unmatched bases: 3. CDR3 length equals 15 residues. In DNA form, the CDR3 reads TGTGCCAGCAGTTACTCGGGACAGGGAGGCTATGGCTACACCTTC. Translated: CASSYSGQGGYGYTF.

This clone was recorded a few times. The chain uses TRBV30 and TRBJ1-1, with D unresolved. The CDR3 loop spans 12 amino acids. Trimming removed 3 bases from V and 1 base from J, with 6 bases in between. Germline values: CDR1 GTSNPN, CDR2 SVGIG (reference sequence). This CDR3 is CAWRRQNTEAFF. Here the CDR3 DNA reads TGTGCCTGGAGGCGACAGAACACTGAAGCTTTCTTT.

The chain has TRBV19 and TRBJ2-1, with D tentatively TRBD1 (7 bases). V dropped 7 bases and J dropped 6 bases, with 19 bases sitting between them. Germline CDR1 is LNHDA and CDR2 is SQIVND (reference sequence). The CDR3 runs 15 residues. CDR3 nucleotide sequence: TGTGCCAGTACCCGACAGGGCGCCGGGGGCAATGAGCAGTTCTTC. Translating gives CASTRQGAGGNEQFF.

The genes are TRBV30 and TRBJ2-1; 8 bases fit TRBD1. The V segment lost 3 bases and the J segment 2 bases; nucleotides outside the gene matches: 3. This CDR3 has 14 amino acids. Germline CDR1 reads GTSNPN; CDR2 reads SVGIG (reference sequence). This CDR3 reads CAWRDRAPYNEQFF. In nucleotides, the CDR3 is TGTGCCTGGAGGGACAGGGCACCCTACAATGAGCAGTTCTTC.

This clone has ten or more counts. The chain employs TRBV9 and TRBJ2-7; 7 positions match TRBD1. The ends lost 4 bases at V and 2 bases at J; junction bases unmatched: 9. The CDR3 is 15 residues long. Germline CDR1 SGDLS, CDR2 YYNGEE. The CDR3 spells CASSSDPGQTYEQYF. CDR3 sequence (DNA): TGTGCCAGCAGCTCCGACCCGGGACAGACCTACGAGCAGTACTTC.

This clone was seen more than once but under ten times. The J gene is TRBJ2-7, the V gene TRBV10-1, with TRBD1 matching 8 bases. Germline lookup yields CDR1 WNHNN and CDR2 SYGVQD (reference sequence). The CDR3 extends over 15 amino acids. V shed 0 bases, J shed 4 bases, and the junction held 5 bases outside the gene matches. The CDR3 DNA is TGCGCCAGCAGTGAGTCCGGACAGGGCGGTTACGAGCAGTACTTC. Translating it yields CASSESGQGGYEQYF.

The rearrangement links TRBV5-1 to TRBJ2-2, with D possibly matching TRBD2 (6 bases). The CDR3 is 14 residues long. Germline V gives CDR1 SGHRS, CDR2 YFSETQ. Deletions cut 4 bases from V and 0 bases from J, with 7 bases between. The CDR3 is CASSRDSNTGELFF. CDR3 nucleotides: TGCGCCAGCAGCCGGGACTCGAACACCGGGGAGCTGTTTTTT.

This chain connects TRBV14 to TRBJ1-1, with TRBD1 identical over 8 bases. Per the germline V gene, CDR1 is SGHDN and CDR2 is FVKESK. The CDR3 has 13 residues. V lost 4 bases and J lost 11; bases outside the gene matches: 9. For the CDR3, the DNA is TGTGCCAGCAGCCGAGGGGACAGGAGAGACGCTTTCTTT. Protein: CASSRGDRRDAFF.

The genes are TRBV6-5 and TRBJ2-1; D ambiguous. CDR1 MNHEY and CDR2 SVGAGI come from the germline V gene. The CDR3 spans 11 residues. V lost 3 bases and J 8 bases, leaving 5 bases between the germline ends. CDR3: CASSYFYEQFF. CDR3 nucleotide sequence: TGTGCCAGCAGTTATTTCTATGAGCAGTTCTTC.

The chain combines TRBV7-2 with TRBJ2-3, with a tentative D call TRBD1 (7 bases). Germline CDR1 is SGHTA and CDR2 is FQGNSA. Trimming took 4 bases from V and 4 from J, leaving 15 bases between them. The CDR3 runs to 15 residues. In DNA form, the CDR3 reads TGTGCCAGCAGCTCAAGGGGGCGCGGGGCAGATACGCAGTATTTT. This translates into CASSSRGRGADTQYF.

This clone was seen only a few times. In nucleotides, the CDR3 is TGTGCCAGCAGTTACGGGCAGGGGGGAAAGACCCAGTACTTC. Translating it yields CASSYGQGGKTQYF. V usage is TRBV6-5 and J usage is TRBJ2-5; TRBD1 is a possible D gene (7 bases). CDR3 length equals 14 residues. V was clipped by 2 bases and J by 6 bases, with 13 bases between them. In germline, CDR1 is MNHEY, CDR2 SVGAGI.

This clone was seen many times. The genes are TRBV4-1 and TRBJ1-1, with D unclear. The CDR3 is 14 amino acids. The germline CDR1 and CDR2 sequences are MGHRA and YSYEKL. V lost 1 base and J lost 8, with 14 bases in between. The CDR3 loop is CASSQGGRAWEAFF. CDR3 coding DNA: TGCGCCAGCAGCCAAGGGGGAAGGGCTTGGGAAGCTTTCTTT.

For this clone: Germline is not matched at one junction end, which may reflect a read error. V usage is TRBV7-2 and J usage is TRBJ2-3, with a tentative D call TRBD2 (5 bases). This CDR3 region has 14 residues. Germline V gives CDR1 SGHTA, CDR2 FQGNSA. Here the CDR3 reads CANSQDWTTDTQYF. As DNA, the CDR3 is TGTGCCAACAGCCAGGACTGGACCACAGATACGCAGTATTTT.

This clone turned up a few times. The DNA for the CDR3 is TGTGCCAGTGGATCTGTGGCCAAAAACATTCAGTACTTC. Protein sequence: CASGSVAKNIQYF. The chain carries TRBV19 and TRBJ2-4; D uncertain. Trimming cost V 8 bases and J 1 base, with 9 bases left between them. Germline CDR1 and CDR2: LNHDA and SQIVND (reference sequence). This CDR3 is built from 13 residues.

This clone occurred a few times. The rearrangement links TRBV29-1 to TRBJ2-3; perhaps D is TRBD1 or TRBD2 (5 bases each). V shed 6 bases and J shed 5 bases, with 15 bases lying between them. Germline assignment: CDR1 SQVTM and CDR2 ANQGSEA. This CDR3 has 13 residues. DNA for the CDR3: TGCAGCGTCACCGGGACCCTCGTAGATACGCAGTATTTT. Its translation: CSVTGTLVDTQYF.

The V gene is TRBV7-9, the J gene TRBJ1-2; a possible D gene is TRBD1 (5 bases). Trimming took off 1 base at V and 8 bases at J, with 26 bases between the two ends. The germline V gene has CDR1 SEHNR and CDR2 FQNEAQ (reference sequence). This CDR3 is built from 18 residues. As DNA, the CDR3 is TGTGCCAGCAGCTTAGGTTTGGGGCGGGAACCACTTGGAGTGGGCTACACCTTC. Residues: CASSLGLGREPLGVGYTF.

DNA for the CDR3: TGTGCCAGCAGCGTAGGCTGGCAGGGCGAAACTGAAGCTTTCTTT. Translating it yields CASSVGWQGETEAFF. V is TRBV7-8 and J is TRBJ1-1, with D maybe TRBD1 (5 bases). The V gene's germline CDR1 is SGHVS and CDR2 FQNEAQ. The CDR3 extends over 15 amino acids. The germline V and J ends were trimmed by 5 bases and 5 bases, with 18 bases remaining between them. The full variable domain, with the rest looked up from reference TRBV7-8 and TRBJ1-1, is GAGVSQSPRYKVAKRGQDVALRCDPISGHVSLFWYQQALGQGPEFLTYFQNEAQLDKSGLPSDRFFAERPEGSVSTLKIQRTQQEDSAVYLCASSVGWQGETEAFFGQGTRLTVV.

This rearrangement joins TRBV30 to TRBJ2-3; no clear D gene. Trimming took 2 bases from V and 2 from J, leaving 5 bases between them. Germline loops: CDR1 GTSNPN, CDR2 SVGIG (reference sequence). The CDR3 loop spans 12 amino acids. CDR3 sequence reads: CAWSPTTDTQYF. CDR3 DNA sequence: TGTGCCTGGAGTCCCACCACAGATACGCAGTATTTT.

Only a few counts were recorded for this clone. This chain connects TRBV7-2 to TRBJ2-1; 10 positions agree with TRBD2. The V and J ends lost 5 bases and 3 bases, in that order; junction bases with no gene match: 4. The CDR3 is 15 amino acids. Per the germline V gene, CDR1 is SGHTA and CDR2 is FQGNSA. The chain's CDR3 is CASSLSGGNYNEQFF. The CDR3 region has the DNA TGTGCCAGCAGCCTTAGCGGGGGGAACTACAATGAGCAGTTCTTC.

This chain connects TRBV7-9 to TRBJ1-2; 8 bases fit TRBD1. Germline V gene lookup returns CDR1 SEHNR and CDR2 FQNEAQ (reference sequence). CDR3 length: 14 residues. Unmatched junction bases numbered 8, after V lost 5 bases and J lost 6 bases. CDR3 nucleotides: TGTGCCAGCAGCACCCAGCAGGGGGCTAATGGCTACACCTTC. This sequence encodes CASSTQQGANGYTF.

This clone was found many times. The rearrangement uses TRBV7-9 and TRBJ2-7; TRBD2 is a possible D gene (6 bases). Germline CDR1 reads SEHNR; CDR2 reads FQNEAQ (reference sequence). CDR3 length: 15 residues. The V end lost 5 bases, the J end lost 6 bases, and 20 bases lay between the germline ends. This CDR3 reads CASSGHRDFVGEQYF. CDR3 sequence (DNA): TGTGCCAGCAGCGGACACCGGGACTTCGTGGGCGAGCAGTACTTC.

A few counts support this clone. The V and J genes are TRBV6-6 and TRBJ1-1; D remains unclear. CDR1 and CDR2 (germline): MNHNY, SVGAGI (reference sequence). With 3 bases removed from V and 6 bases from J, the gap between germline ends came to 8 bases. The CDR3 loop spans 12 amino acids. CDR3 DNA sequence: TGTGCCAGCAGTTATTTGAAGGCTGAAGCTTTCTTT. This translates into CASSYLKAEAFF.

This clone showed up just a few times. This chain uses TRBV19 with TRBJ1-2, with D uncertain. In germline, CDR1 is LNHDA, CDR2 SQIVND (reference sequence). V was trimmed by 3 bases and J by 3 bases, leaving 8 bases between them. CDR3 length: 13 amino acids. The CDR3: CASSIGEYYGYTF. CDR3 nucleotide sequence: TGTGCCAGTAGTATTGGAGAGTACTATGGCTACACCTTC.

This clone showed up just a few times. The CDR3 here is CASSNQQGPYEQYF. For the CDR3, the DNA is TGTGCCAGCAGTAACCAACAGGGGCCCTACGAGCAGTACTTC. The V gene is TRBV28, the J gene TRBJ2-7; 7 bases match TRBD1. The germline V gene encodes CDR1 MDHEN and CDR2 SYDVKM. CDR3 length: 14 residues. V lost 5 bases, J lost 2 bases, and 6 bases stayed unmatched.

This clone turned up a few times. A read error is possible here, since a much larger clone lies one base away. This chain joins TRBV14 and TRBJ2-1; TRBD1 might be the D (6 bases). The CDR3 runs 13 residues. Trimming removed 7 bases at V and 6 bases at J, with 13 bases between. Germline CDR1 SGHDN, CDR2 FVKESK. CDR3 nucleotides: TGTGCCAGCAACGGGCAGGGGAGCAATGAGCAGTTCTTC. Translation gives CASNGQGSNEQFF.

This clone was found many times. This chain links TRBV11-2 with TRBJ2-5; D not certain. Germline-derived CDR1 and CDR2 are SGHAT and FQNNGV. CDR3 length equals 13 residues. Trimming removed 1 base from V and 5 bases from J, with 8 bases in between. DNA for the CDR3: TGTGCCAGCAGCTTAGCTAGGAGTGAGACCCAGTACTTC. Encoded protein: CASSLARSETQYF.